These T cell receptor beta chains were read from a single sample in a study of Graves' ophthalmopathy and Graves' hyperthyroidism. TCRdb re-called the multiplex PCR reads through MiXCR, storing one row per CDR3 protein. The data hold around 600,000 distinct CDR3 sequences, with approximately 39% observed a single time. Sequences were obtained from peripheral blood. All receptors derive from an adult man with Graves' ophthalmopathy. Each CDR3 is given with its conserved first and last residue. The D gene is left open where the match is weak. Rows may omit the clone size; those that give it use once, few, many or a size class.

D gene: TRBD1
clone size: NA
J gene: TRBJ1-2
V gene: TRBV19
CDR3 DNA: TGTGCCAGTAGCGGACAGGGGGAGTATGGCTACACCTTC
CDR3 protein: CASSGQGEYGYTF

D gene: NA
clone size: many
J gene: TRBJ2-6
V gene: TRBV6-6
CDR3 DNA: TGTGCCAGCAGTACGCGGGGATCTGGGGCCAACGTCCTGACTTTC
CDR3 protein: CASSTRGSGANVLTF

D gene: NA
clone size: few
J gene: TRBJ1-3
V gene: TRBV7-8
CDR3 DNA: TGTGCCAGCAGCTTTTTGGGATTAAGCTCTGGAAACACCATATATTTT
CDR3 protein: CASSFLGLSSGNTIYF

D gene: NA
clone size: NA
J gene: TRBJ2-5
V gene: TRBV7-9
CDR3 DNA: TGTGCCAGCAGTCCTTGGCAGAGGACTGAAGAGACCCAGTACTTC
CDR3 protein: CASSPWQRTEETQYF

D gene: NA
clone size: NA
J gene: TRBJ1-3
V gene: TRBV14
CDR3 DNA: TGTGCCAGCAGCCAGTTGCGGAACACCATATATTTT
CDR3 protein: CASSQLRNTIYF

D gene: NA
clone size: NA
J gene: TRBJ1-4
V gene: TRBV9
CDR3 DNA: TGTGCCAGCAGCCAAGAATACCCCCGGGGGGAAGGTGAAAAACTGTTTTTT
CDR3 protein: CASSQEYPRGEGEKLFF

D gene: TRBD1
clone size: few
J gene: TRBJ1-6
V gene: TRBV7-9
CDR3 DNA: TGTGCCAGCAGACCCGGGGGACAGGGGTCTGAATATAATTCACCCCTCCACTTT
CDR3 protein: CASRPGGQGSEYNSPLHF

D gene: NA
clone size: NA
J gene: TRBJ2-2
V gene: TRBV29-1
CDR3 DNA: TGCAGCCCTCGGGCCGGGACCGGATTCGGGGAGCTGTTTTTT
CDR3 protein: CSPRAGTGFGELFF

D gene: NA
clone size: many
J gene: TRBJ2-7
V gene: TRBV9
CDR3 DNA: TGTGCCAGCAGCGTAGCTCCTGGCCACGAGCAGTACTTC
CDR3 protein: CASSVAPGHEQYF

D gene: NA
clone size: many
J gene: TRBJ2-2
V gene: TRBV5-6
CDR3 DNA: TGTGCCAGCAGGTGGGCAGCGAACACCGGGGAGCTGTTTTTT
CDR3 protein: CASRWAANTGELFF

D gene: NA
clone size: NA
J gene: TRBJ2-7
V gene: TRBV12-3/TRBV12-4
CDR3 DNA: TGTGCCAGCAGACAACGGGGGAGTAGCTCCTACGAGCAGTACTTC
CDR3 protein: CASRQRGSSSYEQYF

D gene: NA
clone size: few
J gene: TRBJ1-4
V gene: TRBV12-3/TRBV12-4
CDR3 DNA: TGTGCCAGCAGGATCAGGGGCGGAGGTCGAAAAGAAAAACTGTTTTTT
CDR3 protein: CASRIRGGGRKEKLFF

D gene: NA
clone size: NA
J gene: TRBJ1-6
V gene: TRBV7-2
CDR3 DNA: TGTGCCAGCAGCTTAGGTTGGGCCAGCGGTTCACCCCTCCACTTT
CDR3 protein: CASSLGWASGSPLHF

D gene: TRBD2
clone size: many
J gene: TRBJ2-2
V gene: TRBV29-1
CDR3 DNA: TGCAGCGTAGGGACTAGCGGGAGTGGGGAGCTGTTTTTT
CDR3 protein: CSVGTSGSGELFF

D gene: NA
clone size: NA
J gene: TRBJ2-1
V gene: TRBV6-5
CDR3 DNA: TGTGCCAGCAGTCGAGGGGAGACCAATGAGCAGTTCTTC
CDR3 protein: CASSRGETNEQFF

D gene: TRBD1
clone size: NA
J gene: TRBJ2-3
V gene: TRBV5-1
CDR3 DNA: TGCGCCAGCAGCTTGTGCACTGGGACAGGGGGCGCAGATACGCAGTATTTT
CDR3 protein: CASSLCTGTGGADTQYF

D gene: TRBD1
clone size: few
J gene: TRBJ1-1
V gene: TRBV6-1
CDR3 DNA: TGTGCCAGCAGGGAAGAGACAGGGCGGAACACTGAAGCTTTCTTT
CDR3 protein: CASREETGRNTEAFF

D gene: NA
clone size: NA
J gene: TRBJ1-1
V gene: TRBV5-1
CDR3 DNA: TGCACCAGCAGCCCCGAAGTGAACACTGAAGCTTTCTTT
CDR3 protein: CTSSPEVNTEAFF

D gene: NA
clone size: NA
J gene: TRBJ1-2
V gene: TRBV15
CDR3 DNA: TGTGCCACCAGCAGTTTAGTGGGGGGCGCAGAGGATGGCTACACCTTC
CDR3 protein: CATSSLVGGAEDGYTF

D gene: NA
clone size: many
J gene: TRBJ2-7
V gene: TRBV14
CDR3 DNA: TGTGCCAGGGGGACGGCTCCCTCCTGCTACGAGCAGTACTTC
CDR3 protein: CARGTAPSCYEQYF

D gene: TRBD1
clone size: NA
J gene: TRBJ1-6
V gene: TRBV10-3
CDR3 DNA: TGTGCCATCAGTGAGGGGACAGCAGAGGTTTCACCCCTCCACTTT
CDR3 protein: CAISEGTAEVSPLHF

D gene: TRBD1
clone size: NA
J gene: TRBJ1-3
V gene: TRBV3-1
CDR3 DNA: TGTGCCAGCAGCTTACTACAGGGGCGGTCCACCATATATTTT
CDR3 protein: CASSLLQGRSTIYF

D gene: NA
clone size: NA
J gene: TRBJ2-2
V gene: TRBV10-3
CDR3 DNA: TGTGCCAGCAGCATGGAGGACACCGGGGAGCTGTTTTTT
CDR3 protein: CASSMEDTGELFF

D gene: TRBD1
clone size: NA
J gene: TRBJ1-1
V gene: TRBV12-5
CDR3 DNA: TGCGCCAGCAGGGGGAGGGTAAACACTGAAGCTTCCTTT
CDR3 protein: CASRGRVNTEASF

D gene: TRBD2
clone size: NA
J gene: TRBJ2-5
V gene: TRBV24-1
CDR3 DNA: TGTGCCACCAGTGACCGACTAGCGGGGGGAGTGACCCAGTACTTC
CDR3 protein: CATSDRLAGGVTQYF

D gene: TRBD2
clone size: few
J gene: TRBJ2-5
V gene: TRBV19
CDR3 DNA: TGTGCCAGTAGTCTTGTGGTAGCGGGGGGTGAGGGGACCCAGTACTTC
CDR3 protein: CASSLVVAGGEGTQYF

D gene: TRBD1
clone size: NA
J gene: TRBJ2-5
V gene: TRBV25-1
CDR3 DNA: TGTGCCAGCAGGACAGGGTTTGGGCGGGCAAACCAAGAGACCCAGTACTTC
CDR3 protein: CASRTGFGRANQETQYF

D gene: NA
clone size: many
J gene: TRBJ1-5
V gene: TRBV19
CDR3 DNA: TGTGCCAGCAACGCAGGGACGAATCAGCCCCAGCATTTT
CDR3 protein: CASNAGTNQPQHF

D gene: TRBD1
clone size: many
J gene: TRBJ2-2
V gene: TRBV4-3
CDR3 DNA: TGCGCCAGCAGCCGACGGGACAGCGGGGAGCTGTTTTTT
CDR3 protein: CASSRRDSGELFF

D gene: NA
clone size: few
J gene: TRBJ2-2
V gene: TRBV5-5
CDR3 DNA: TGTGCCAGCAGCTTGGTGGTGAACACCGGGGAGCTGTTTTTT
CDR3 protein: CASSLVVNTGELFF

D gene: TRBD2
clone size: few
J gene: TRBJ2-7
V gene: TRBV6-6
CDR3 DNA: TGTGCCAGCAGTCCCTCCCCTAGCGGGGGGATGTACGAGCAGTACTTC
CDR3 protein: CASSPSPSGGMYEQYF

D gene: TRBD2
clone size: many
J gene: TRBJ2-7
V gene: TRBV12-3/TRBV12-4
CDR3 DNA: TGTGCCAGCAGTTTAGGGGGGACTACCGGCTACGAGCAGTACTTC
CDR3 protein: CASSLGGTTGYEQYF

D gene: NA
clone size: many
J gene: TRBJ2-5
V gene: TRBV5-1
CDR3 DNA: TGCGCCAGCAGCTTGGCCGAAGGGAGCGTGGAGACCCAGTACTTC
CDR3 protein: CASSLAEGSVETQYF

D gene: TRBD1
clone size: NA
J gene: TRBJ1-1
V gene: TRBV10-3
CDR3 DNA: TGTGCCAGCAGTTTATCCCTTACAGGGGGCACTGAAGCTTTCTTT
CDR3 protein: CASSLSLTGGTEAFF

D gene: TRBD1
clone size: NA
J gene: TRBJ1-5
V gene: TRBV2
CDR3 DNA: TGTGCCAGCAGTGGGACAGGGGGCCGGGGACGAGAGACCCAGCATTTT
CDR3 protein: CASSGTGGRGRETQHF

D gene: TRBD2
clone size: many
J gene: TRBJ2-5
V gene: TRBV19
CDR3 DNA: TGTGCCAGTAGTCCTCTAGCGGGAGGAGAGACCCAGTACTTC
CDR3 protein: CASSPLAGGETQYF

D gene: TRBD1
clone size: few
J gene: TRBJ1-3
V gene: TRBV7-2
CDR3 DNA: TGTGCCAGCAGCTTCGCGACAGGGGTCGGATACACCATATATTTT
CDR3 protein: CASSFATGVGYTIYF

D gene: TRBD2
clone size: NA
J gene: TRBJ2-7
V gene: TRBV4-1
CDR3 DNA: TGCGCCAGCAGCCAAGGTCCTACTAGCGGGAACTCGCGCGAGCAGTACTTC
CDR3 protein: CASSQGPTSGNSREQYF

D gene: NA
clone size: many
J gene: TRBJ2-2
V gene: TRBV10-3
CDR3 DNA: TGTGCCACGAGCGGCCCGACCGCTTCGAACACCGGGGAGCTGTTTTTT
CDR3 protein: CATSGPTASNTGELFF

D gene: NA
clone size: few
J gene: TRBJ1-1
V gene: TRBV2
CDR3 DNA: TGTGCCAGCAAAGCCAGTCCCGGGACCCAGAACACTGAAGCTTTCTTT
CDR3 protein: CASKASPGTQNTEAFF

D gene: TRBD2
clone size: few
J gene: TRBJ2-7
V gene: TRBV7-3
CDR3 DNA: TGTGCCAACAGTCCGTGGGGGAGGGTCGACGAGCAGTACTTC
CDR3 protein: CANSPWGRVDEQYF

D gene: NA
clone size: NA
J gene: TRBJ2-5
V gene: TRBV27
CDR3 DNA: TGTGCCAGCAGTGAGACAGATCAAGAGACCCAGTACTTC
CDR3 protein: CASSETDQETQYF

D gene: TRBD1
clone size: many
J gene: TRBJ2-2
V gene: TRBV24-1
CDR3 DNA: TGTGCCACCAGTGATCCCGGGACAGCAACCGGGGAGCTGTTTTTT
CDR3 protein: CATSDPGTATGELFF

D gene: NA
clone size: many
J gene: TRBJ2-5
V gene: TRBV5-8
CDR3 DNA: TGTGCCAGCAGCGAGACCCGGGGGCAAGAGACCCAGTACTTC
CDR3 protein: CASSETRGQETQYF

D gene: NA
clone size: few
J gene: TRBJ1-2
V gene: TRBV12-3/TRBV12-4
CDR3 DNA: TGTGCCAGCAATCTGGGAAGTGGCTATGGCTACACCTTC
CDR3 protein: CASNLGSGYGYTF

D gene: TRBD1
clone size: many
J gene: TRBJ1-3
V gene: TRBV29-1
CDR3 DNA: TGCAGCGCGTTCCCCGGGACAGGGGACACCATATATTTT
CDR3 protein: CSAFPGTGDTIYF

D gene: NA
clone size: NA
J gene: TRBJ1-1
V gene: TRBV12-3/TRBV12-4
CDR3 DNA: TGTGCTAGTGGCCTGGGGGTATTGAACACTGAAGCTTTCTTT
CDR3 protein: CASGLGVLNTEAFF

D gene: TRBD1
clone size: NA
J gene: TRBJ2-7
V gene: TRBV2
CDR3 DNA: TGTGCCAGCAGAAATGTAGGACAGGAACGTAGAAATCCTTCCGAGCAGTACTTC
CDR3 protein: CASRNVGQERRNPSEQYF

D gene: NA
clone size: NA
J gene: TRBJ2-7
V gene: TRBV6-2/TRBV6-3
CDR3 DNA: TGTGCCAGCAAAAAAGGGGACTACGAGCAGTACTTC
CDR3 protein: CASKKGDYEQYF

D gene: NA
clone size: many
J gene: TRBJ1-1
V gene: TRBV2
CDR3 DNA: TGTGCCAGCAGTGTTGGCACTGAAGCTTTCTTT
CDR3 protein: CASSVGTEAFF

D gene: TRBD1
clone size: NA
J gene: TRBJ1-5
V gene: TRBV7-9
CDR3 DNA: TGTGCCAGCAGCACGAACCGGGACAGGGAGAATCAGCCCCAGCATTTT
CDR3 protein: CASSTNRDRENQPQHF

D gene: NA
clone size: many
J gene: TRBJ1-1
V gene: TRBV5-1
CDR3 DNA: TGCGCCAGCAGCTTGGTGGGGGGGCGATGGAACACTGAAGCTTTCTTT
CDR3 protein: CASSLVGGRWNTEAFF

D gene: TRBD1
clone size: many
J gene: TRBJ1-1
V gene: TRBV6-5
CDR3 DNA: TGTGCCAGCAGTAGGACAGGGGCTGAAGCTTTCTTT
CDR3 protein: CASSRTGAEAFF

D gene: NA
clone size: NA
J gene: TRBJ1-1
V gene: TRBV10-3
CDR3 DNA: TGTGCCGGCAGCCCGCCGGGGGGGGAAGCTTTCTTT
CDR3 protein: CAGSPPGGEAFF

D gene: NA
clone size: many
J gene: TRBJ1-1
V gene: TRBV5-1
CDR3 DNA: TGCGCCAGCAGCTTGGCCGTGGGGCCCACTGAAGCTTTCTTT
CDR3 protein: CASSLAVGPTEAFF

D gene: NA
clone size: many
J gene: TRBJ1-2
V gene: TRBV24-1
CDR3 DNA: TGTGCCACCAAAGAGGGTGACTATGGCTACACCTTC
CDR3 protein: CATKEGDYGYTF

D gene: NA
clone size: many
J gene: TRBJ1-1
V gene: TRBV10-2
CDR3 DNA: TGCGCCAGCAAGGTCGTCGGGGAGGCCGGAGGGGCTTTCTTT
CDR3 protein: CASKVVGEAGGAFF

D gene: NA
clone size: many
J gene: TRBJ1-2
V gene: TRBV4-1
CDR3 DNA: TGCGCCAGCAGGCGGGGGGCTGGCTATGGCTACACCTTC
CDR3 protein: CASRRGAGYGYTF

D gene: NA
clone size: many
J gene: TRBJ2-7
V gene: TRBV15
CDR3 DNA: TGTGCCACCAGCAGAGAGAAAGGGCAGTCCTACGAGCAGTACTTC
CDR3 protein: CATSREKGQSYEQYF